The source of this T cell receptor beta chain is a study of CD8+ T cells in alopecia areata. Study details: Administration of oral tofacitinib to treated patients was at 5 to 10 mg twice daily. Tofacitinib exposure lasted 6 to 18 months, followed by 6 months off drug.

RNA was isolated and reverse transcribed to cDNA, the sequencing template. Sequencing was performed with immunoSEQ multiplex PCR; in TCRdb, only in-frame clones are kept and a portion is missing. The sample shows about 11,000 clones, around 59% of them seen only once. Punch biopsies of lesional scalp, plus peripheral blood, were taken from alopecia areata patients. This clonotype originated in a human donor with alopecia areata. The sample in question was skin, obtained at week 0.

Written as DNA, the CDR3 is TGCAGCGTTGGCACCGCCTACGAGCAGTACTTC. As protein: CSVGTAYEQYF. This chain connects TRBV29-1 to TRBJ2-5; D uncertain. Matching the DNA end better, TRBJ2-7 makes the J call doubtful. The CDR3 is 11 residues long. Germline V lookup: CDR1 SQVTM, CDR2 ANQGSEA.